Listed below are T cell receptor beta chains from one sample, sequenced in a study of cytomegalovirus exposure and HLA in healthy donors. Data came from immunoSEQ multiplex PCR; TCRdb stores just in-frame clones and leaves some out. The sample lists about 200,000 clones; around 80% were seen once. The sample was PBMCs. The receptor source for this set is a woman aged 25 to 39 in good health and CMV-seronegative. CDR3s include the opening cysteine and the closing phenylalanine or tryptophan. The D gene is left open where the match is weak.

J	D	V	CDR3
TRBJ2-3	TRBD2	TRBV28	CASTWGGSTDTQYF
TRBJ2-3	.	TRBV27	CASSSPFLGGPSTDTQYF
TRBJ1-2	TRBD1	TRBV7-8	CASSLGQGGGYTF
TRBJ1-2	.	TRBV19	CASSPTGIGTYGYTF
TRBJ2-7	TRBD1	TRBV7-9	CASSLDRGVGYEQYF
TRBJ2-1	TRBD2	TRBV2	CASSVDRVSSGIEQFF
TRBJ2-4	.	TRBV5-1	CASSLAGHDLIIAKNIQYF
TRBJ2-2	TRBD2	TRBV4-1	CASSQAGGGANTGELFF
TRBJ1-2	.	TRBV15	CATSRLNPNGYTF
TRBJ2-7	TRBD2	TRBV27	CASSLSGGEAYEQYF
TRBJ2-7	.	TRBV6-5	CASSQAETYEQYF
TRBJ2-1	.	TRBV7-9	CASSHLEPSSYNEQFF
TRBJ2-7	TRBD1	TRBV4-1	CASSLPGQASGEQYF
TRBJ2-7	TRBD2	TRBV19	CASSLKGGYEQYF
TRBJ1-2	.	TRBV18	CASSPARDYGYTF
TRBJ2-7	TRBD1	TRBV9	CASSVAGGTGGDEQYF
TRBJ2-7	TRBD1	TRBV5-1	CASSSPGQGTYEQYF
TRBJ2-5	.	TRBV19	CASSLTEETQYF
TRBJ2-7	TRBD1	TRBV4-1	CASSRTTGALSYEQYF
TRBJ1-1	.	TRBV30	CAWRRDTANTEAFF
TRBJ1-1	.	TRBV14	CASSLAGMNTEAFF
TRBJ2-7	.	TRBV29-1	CSVQEGSYEQYF
TRBJ2-7	TRBD2	TRBV19	CASSTQAGGRYEQYF
TRBJ2-7	TRBD1	TRBV6-5	CASSLRTGRNEQYF
TRBJ1-2	.	TRBV15	CATSRAHRVANYGYTF
TRBJ2-5	.	TRBV5-1	CASSFTQETQYF
TRBJ2-1	TRBD1	TRBV9	CASTLGTGINEQFF
TRBJ2-7	.	TRBV18	CASTQGFEQYF
TRBJ1-6	.	TRBV6-5	CASSSLRGISPLHF
TRBJ2-5	TRBD2	TRBV10-2	CASSESSGGETQYF
TRBJ2-2	.	TRBV28	CASSLATTRELFF
TRBJ1-4	TRBD1	TRBV6-1	CANMTGGSTNEKLFF
TRBJ1-5	TRBD1	TRBV18	CASSPGWTGGPYSNQPQHF
TRBJ2-3	.	TRBV27	CASSYLSGGATDTQYF
TRBJ1-5	.	TRBV19	CASSMSPGNQPQHF
TRBJ2-1	.	TRBV28	CASSLGGGAYEQFF
TRBJ2-2	TRBD1	TRBV2	CASRGQGTNTGELFF
TRBJ1-1	TRBD1	TRBV9	CASSAVGQGASTEAFF
TRBJ1-6	TRBD1	TRBV4-1	CASSQGTGRSPLHF
TRBJ1-4	.	TRBV6-1	CASRSGVTNEKLFF
TRBJ1-2	.	TRBV18	CASSPENYGYTF
TRBJ1-2	.	TRBV6-5	CASSPAFVGYGYTF
TRBJ2-1	.	TRBV18	CASSPPGSGETYNEQFF
TRBJ1-1	.	TRBV5-1	CASSPSAGLNTEAFF
TRBJ1-4	.	TRBV19	CASSIDPGAINEKLFF
TRBJ2-7	TRBD1	TRBV5-6	CASSARDRGPYEQYF
TRBJ1-1	.	TRBV9	CASSVEVRGTEAFF
TRBJ2-2	.	TRBV7-2	CISGYNTGELFF
TRBJ2-1	TRBD2	TRBV5-4	CASSPYLTSGDLNEQFF
TRBJ2-5	TRBD2	TRBV5-1	CASSLPGLSETQYF
TRBJ1-4	TRBD1	TRBV6-1	CASSEAGGQGEEKLFF
TRBJ1-5	TRBD1	TRBV6-1	CASIDRDQPQHF
TRBJ2-7	.	TRBV5-1	CASSLDYSYEQYF
TRBJ2-1	TRBD1	TRBV6-5	CASSGQGSFNEQFF
TRBJ2-7	.	TRBV6-1	CASSEVSAYEQYF
TRBJ1-2	.	TRBV14	CASSPDSNYGYTF
TRBJ2-1	TRBD2	TRBV5-1	CASSFSSGRDSYNEQFF
TRBJ1-3	.	TRBV5-1	CASSLEQGRGNTIYF
TRBJ2-1	.	TRBV30	CAWSVEFGQHNEQFF